This is a list of T cell receptor beta chains from one sample in a study of T cells in Graves' hyperthyroidism and ophthalmopathy. TCRdb analysed the multiplex PCR reads with MiXCR anew, one entry per CDR3 protein. This sample has hundreds of thousands of distinct CDR3 sequences; nearly 45% occur once, and the top ten carry about 7%. Sequencing was done on a sample of peripheral blood or thyroid tissue (not recorded which). Receptor source: an adult man with Graves' disease, either hyperthyroidism or ophthalmopathy (not recorded which). CDR3s include the opening cysteine and the closing phenylalanine or tryptophan. Size is omitted from some rows. Given values are once, few, many or a class for expanded clones.

v_gene	j_gene	abundance	CDR3aa
TRBV29-1	TRBJ1-2	-	CSVRRDREYGYTF
TRBV20-1	TRBJ2-2	few	CSARVGLAGDTGELFF
TRBV10-3	TRBJ2-5	-	CATAGNRETQYF
TRBV6-5	TRBJ2-7	-	CASRMDRDEQYF
TRBV10-3	TRBJ1-3	-	CAIRGVGNTIYF
TRBV7-2	TRBJ1-1	-	CASKRDRGNTEAFF
TRBV2	TRBJ2-5	few	CASSEEDSALGTQYF
TRBV29-1	TRBJ1-4	-	CSLAQGPEKLFF
TRBV6-5	TRBJ1-6	-	CASSRERYNSPLHF
TRBV5-8	TRBJ1-6	-	CASSLGPIEPLHF
TRBV7-8	TRBJ2-5	many	CASSLAWGARQETQYF
TRBV10-3	TRBJ1-4	many	CAISEWAATNEKLFF
TRBV24-1	TRBJ1-1	many	CATSDFGAEAFF
TRBV7-9	TRBJ1-5	many	CASSHGQSNQPQHF
TRBV10-3	TRBJ1-5	-	CATLDMEDQPQHF
TRBV6-5	TRBJ2-7	few	CASRPGTEYEQYF
TRBV2	TRBJ1-5	-	CASSASFRAHQPQHF
TRBV7-9	TRBJ2-1	-	CASSPRQYAQFF
TRBV19	TRBJ2-7	many	CASYNRDRVDEQYF
TRBV7-2	TRBJ1-6	many	CASSFPTGVNSPLHF
TRBV14	TRBJ2-2	-	CASSQDPGGELFF
TRBV11-3	TRBJ1-6	many	CASTNVPGSPLHF
TRBV7-9	TRBJ2-7	many	CASSLEGLGRQYEQYF
TRBV4-2	TRBJ2-5	-	CASSPGEETRQETQYF
TRBV15	TRBJ1-1	once	CATSSLAATENTEAFF
TRBV12-3/TRBV12-4	TRBJ1-2	-	CASSPWGDIAGGYTF
TRBV9	TRBJ2-5	-	CASSDTPETVQETQYF
TRBV10-1	TRBJ1-2	many	CASSETRTGNGYTF
TRBV5-1	TRBJ1-1	few	CASSFRTGQGTEAFF
TRBV2	TRBJ2-2	many	CASIPRGGLAALPNTGELFF
TRBV5-1	TRBJ2-2	once	CASSLESGLNTGELFF
TRBV2	TRBJ1-4	-	CASSLAGGVDEKLFF
TRBV29-1	TRBJ1-4	-	CSVEDRDTNEKLFF
TRBV24-1	TRBJ2-5	-	CATSPSTGVSQETQYF
TRBV2	TRBJ2-7	many	CASHREHEQYF
TRBV19	TRBJ2-5	-	CASESQAGLGAEETQYF
TRBV7-9	TRBJ2-7	-	CASSSPGGPRAYEQYF
TRBV24-1	TRBJ1-2	-	CATSDPRGQHGYTF
TRBV7-9	TRBJ1-1	-	CASTSGGAANTEAFF
TRBV12-3/TRBV12-4	TRBJ1-4	-	CASSFGAEKLFF
TRBV15	TRBJ1-5	once	CATSLGQQETQHF
TRBV2	TRBJ1-3	-	CASSPDPPGRNTIYF
TRBV7-2	TRBJ1-4	-	CASSSTGNEKLFF
TRBV24-1	TRBJ2-7	many	CATSDRTGTYEQYF
TRBV19	TRBJ1-1	-	CACSITNTEAFF
TRBV3-1	TRBJ1-1	few	CASSQWGRKNTEAFF
TRBV3-1	TRBJ1-2	-	CASSQGGRGQYGYTF
TRBV9	TRBJ2-7	-	CASGGQGSSYEQYF
TRBV20-1	TRBJ1-5	many	CSASRAGSNQPQHF
TRBV29-1	TRBJ1-1	-	CSALTGQAAEAFF
TRBV12-3/TRBV12-4	TRBJ2-7	few	CATIRTGSSYEQYF
TRBV20-1	TRBJ2-7	-	CSSRGLDSYEQYF
TRBV5-1	TRBJ2-7	few	CASSLGQLSQTSSYEQYF
TRBV7-2	TRBJ1-1	many	CASSRRGQDYEAFF
TRBV7-9	TRBJ2-7	-	CASSRTSGRSSYEQYF
TRBV20-1	TRBJ2-5	-	CSQTMGSFQETQYF
TRBV5-1	TRBJ1-2	-	CASSTTGDNYGYTF
TRBV2	TRBJ1-5	-	CASSGGGSSSHF